Listed here are 13 T cell receptor beta chains from one sample, sequenced in a study of prognosis after radiotherapy for stage I lung cancer. Multiplex PCR in two rounds served to amplify TCR beta CDR3 from genomic DNA. Each TRBV and TRBJ gene had its own primer in the first PCR round. TCRdb processed the multiplex PCR reads anew with MiXCR; each CDR3 protein has one entry. Of some 35,000 distinct CDR3 sequences listed, under 35% are singletons. The sequencing here drew on PBMCs, taken before or after stereotactic body radiation therapy (not recorded which). The receptors derive from a donor at least 50 years old with non-small cell lung cancer.

Of note for this clonotype: The junction does not match germline at one end; this may be a read error. This chain joins TRBV3-1 and TRBJ1-3, with 7 positions matching TRBD1. This CDR3 is 16 amino acids long. Germline V gene data show CDR1 as LGHDT and CDR2 as YNNKEL (reference sequence). The CDR3 nucleotides are TGTGCCAGCAGCCACAAAAAGGGGGCATCTGGAAATACCATATATTTT. This translates into CASSHKKGASGNTIYF.

This clonotype was counted ten times or more. The chain carries TRBV25-1 and TRBJ1-1; D is perhaps TRBD1 (5 bases). V lost 4 bases and J 3 bases, leaving 6 bases between the germline ends. Germline values: CDR1 MGHDK, CDR2 SYGVNS. The length of the CDR3 is 12 residues. CDR3 sequence (DNA): TGTGCCAGCAGTGGGGGGTACACTGAAGCTTTCTTT. Translation: CASSGGYTEAFF. Supplemented by reference TRBV25-1 and TRBJ1-1, the full variable domain reads EADIYQTPRYLVIGTGKKITLECSQTMGHDKMYWYQQDPGMELHLIHYSYGVNSTEKGDLSSESTVSRIRTEHFPLTLESARPSHTSQYLCASSGGYTEAFFGQGTRLTVV.

This clonotype was recorded at least ten times. This chain joins TRBV5-6 and TRBJ1-1; D remains ambiguous. Germline loops: CDR1 SGHDT, CDR2 YYEEEE. The V end lost 0 bases, the J end lost 2 bases, and 8 bases lay between the germline ends. The CDR3 covers 14 residues. The DNA for the CDR3 is TGTGCCAGCAGCTTGGGACTACTTAACACTGAAGCTTTCTTT. Its protein is CASSLGLLNTEAFF.

Of note for this clonotype: A much larger clonotype is one base distant, so this may be a read error. The rearrangement joins TRBV6-1 to TRBJ2-4; tentative D call: TRBD1 (5 bases). CDR3 length: 13 residues. The germline V gene encodes CDR1 MNHNS and CDR2 SASEGT. The CDR3 DNA follows: TGTTCCAGCAGTGAAGTAGGGGCTCCGATTCAGTACTTC. It specifies CSSSEVGAPIQYF.

This clonotype was found many times. The V and J genes are TRBV6-1 and TRBJ2-5; the match to TRBD1 covers 9 bases. The CDR3 runs 14 residues. CDR1 is MNHNS and CDR2 is SASEGT in the germline V gene. With V trimmed by 5 bases and J by 5 bases, 6 bases remained unmatched. As DNA, the CDR3 is TGTGCCAGCAGTCACCGGGACAGGGAGGAGACCCAGTACTTC. It encodes CASSHRDREETQYF.

Details on this clonotype: A far more abundant clone sits one base away, making this likely a read error. This chain joins TRBV6-9 and TRBJ1-1; D is possibly TRBD1 (6 bases). This CDR3 spans 15 amino acids. CDR1 and CDR2 from the germline V gene are MNHGY and SVAAGI. V lost 7 bases to trimming and J lost 6 bases, with 21 bases between them. This chain's CDR3 is CASIYVQGIGAEAFF. CDR3 DNA: TGTGCCAGCATTTACGTACAGGGAATAGGGGCTGAAGCTTTCTTT.

This clonotype occurred many times. The chain carries TRBV7-8 and TRBJ1-1; the D is unclear. With 1 base removed from V and 1 base from J, the gap between germline ends came to 4 bases. The V gene's germline CDR1 is SGHVS and CDR2 FQNEAQ. The CDR3 consists of 13 residues. CDR3 coding DNA: TGTGCCAGCAGCTTAGACGAGAACACTGAAGCTTTCTTT. It codes for CASSLDENTEAFF.

This CDR3 reads CSARDPGRALDEQFF. In DNA form, the CDR3 reads TGCAGTGCTAGAGATCCCGGGAGGGCACTGGATGAGCAGTTCTTC. The chain links TRBV20-1 to TRBJ2-1; TRBD2 agrees at 8 bases. The J segment lost 8 bases and the V segment lost 0 bases, leaving 9 bases of the junction unmatched. Germline V gene sequence: CDR1 DFQATT, CDR2 SNEGSKA (reference sequence). The CDR3 is 15 amino acids.

To note about this clonotype: A much larger clone sits a single nucleotide away, making a read error possible. The chain has TRBV6-2 or TRBV6-3 and TRBJ1-1; 11 nucleotides align to TRBD1. This CDR3 region has 15 residues. Germline CDR1 MNHEY, CDR2 SVGEGT. J gave up 4 bases and V 7 bases, and 8 bases lay outside the gene matches. The CDR3 DNA follows: TGTGCCAGCAAATGGACAGGGGGCCTGGGCACTGAAGCTTTCTTT. Its translation: CASKWTGGLGTEAFF.

This clonotype was observed at least ten times. The V gene is TRBV15, the J gene TRBJ1-3; D remains ambiguous. V lost 3 bases and J lost 9, with 9 bases in between. Germline lookup yields CDR1 LNHNV and CDR2 YYDKDF (reference sequence). The CDR3 has 12 residues. In DNA, the CDR3 is TGTGCCACCAGCAGGGGTTCAGGCACCATATATTTT. Its protein product is CATSRGSGTIYF.

For this clonotype: With a much larger clone just one base away, this may be a read error. Here the CDR3 reads CASSYNSGANFLTF. Written as DNA, the CDR3 is TGTGCCAGCAGTTACAACTCTGGGGCCAACTTCCTGACTTTC. The chain recombines TRBV6-9 with TRBJ2-6; weak D call: TRBD1 (5 bases). The CDR3 runs 14 residues. Germline-derived CDR1 and CDR2 are MNHGY and SVAAGI.

This clonotype has a handful of counts. This may stem from a read error, because a much larger clone lies one nucleotide away. This sequence joins TRBV29-1 and TRBJ1-2; D is uncertain. Germline values: CDR1 SQVTM, CDR2 ANQGSEA. The CDR3 extends over 15 amino acids. The CDR3 here is CSIESPETVNYGYTF. DNA of the CDR3: TGCAGCATTGAAAGCCCCGAGACGGTGAACTATGGCTACACCTTC. Full variable domain (outside the CDR3, taken from reference TRBV29-1 and TRBJ1-2): SAVISQKPSRDICQRGTSLTIQCQVDSQVTMMFWYRQQPGQSLTLIATANQGSEATYESGFVIDKFPISRPNLTFSTLTVSNMSPEDSSIYLCSIESPETVNYGYTFGSGTRLTVV.

At least ten counts were recorded for this clonotype. CDR3 protein: CAWTTGMNTEAFF. Here the CDR3 DNA reads TGTGCCTGGACGACAGGCATGAACACTGAAGCTTTCTTT. This chain links TRBV30 with TRBJ1-1; D possibly corresponds to TRBD1 (6 bases). The V gene lost 4 bases and the J gene lost 0 bases, with 9 bases spanning the gap. This CDR3 spans 13 amino acids. Germline V gene lookup returns CDR1 GTSNPN and CDR2 SVGIG (reference sequence).